One T cell receptor (beta chain) is described in this entry. V dropped 6 bases and J dropped 7; count of bases not matched to a gene: 10. Germline V gives CDR1 ENHRY, CDR2 SYGVKD. This CDR3 is built from 14 residues. This sample was included in a study of cytomegalovirus exposure and HLA in healthy donors. Study overall: The roughly 120 million unique TCR beta sequences, from some 170 million T cells, were found by an earlier analysis.

PCR primers comprised 60 Vbeta and 13 Jbeta primers. Assay used: immunoSEQ multiplex PCR; TCRdb lists only in-frame clones, some missing. The table has about 75,000 clones, more than 65% seen once. V usage is TRBV10-3 and J usage is TRBJ2-7; 9 bases are a match to TRBD2. The sequenced sample was PBMCs. The sequence derives from a man in his 70s in good health and CMV-seropositive. The CDR3 region has the DNA TGTGCCATCAGGACAGCGGGAGGATATGATGAGCAGTACTTC. Its protein is CAIRTAGGYDEQYF.